The 6 T cell receptor beta chains listed next were all sequenced from one sample in a study of blood T cell repertoires in COVID-19. Clones were sequenced by immunoSEQ multiplex PCR, and TCRdb holds only the in-frame ones, with some missing. The sample includes about 140,000 clones, around 85% of them seen just once. Input material: PBMCs or T cells enriched from blood (not recorded which). The source is a woman aged 35 to 49 who had recovered from COVID-19.

The table lists this clone with a count of one. This chain links TRBV12-3 or TRBV12-4 with TRBJ2-7; D is perhaps TRBD1 (6 bases). The CDR3 runs 13 residues. Deletions cut 6 bases from V and 3 bases from J, with 12 bases between. Here the CDR3 reads CASRRQENYEQYF. In nucleotides, the CDR3 is TGTGCCAGCAGAAGACAGGAGAACTACGAGCAGTACTTC.

The chain uses TRBV11-2 and TRBJ1-6; possible D gene TRBD1, 5 bases. The CDR3 totals 14 residues. V was pared by 3 bases and J by 6 bases, with 9 bases between. Germline CDR1 reads SGHAT; CDR2 reads FQNNGV. CDR3 in DNA: TGTGCCAGCAGCTTGGGACTGATTAATTCACCCCTCCACTTT. This gives the protein CASSLGLINSPLHF.

CDR3 residues: CATSRIGETQYF. As DNA, the CDR3 is TGTGCCACCAGTAGAATCGGAGAGACCCAGTACTTC. The chain employs TRBV15 and TRBJ2-5; no clear D gene. The V gene's germline CDR1 is LNHNV and CDR2 YYDKDF (reference sequence). V dropped 6 bases and J dropped 4 bases, with 9 bases sitting between them. The CDR3 is made up of 12 amino acids.

The CDR3 region has the DNA TGTGCCAGCAGCTTAATTCCGGGGGGCGCCGGCTATGGCTACACCTTC. Amino acids: CASSLIPGGAGYGYTF. The chain has TRBV11-2 and TRBJ1-2, with D perhaps matching TRBD1 (6 bases). Trimming stripped 2 bases from V and 4 bases from J, with 17 bases between. Germline loops: CDR1 SGHAT, CDR2 FQNNGV. The length of the CDR3 is 16 residues.

V usage is TRBV19 and J usage is TRBJ1-1, with 12 bases that match TRBD1. The ends lost 3 bases at V and 6 bases at J; junction bases unmatched: 2. CDR1 is LNHDA and CDR2 is SQIVND in the germline V gene (reference sequence). The CDR3 extends over 14 amino acids. The CDR3 protein is CASSIGTGGPEAFF. The CDR3 coding sequence is TGTGCCAGTAGTATCGGGACAGGGGGCCCTGAAGCTTTCTTT. The whole variable domain, remainder taken from reference TRBV19 and TRBJ1-1, is DGGITQSPKYLFRKEGQNVTLSCEQNLNHDAMYWYRQDPGQGLRLIYYSQIVNDFQKGDIAEGYSVSREKKESFPLTVTSAQKNPTAFYLCASSIGTGGPEAFFGQGTRLTVV.

This clone was observed a single time. The chain has TRBV4-1 and TRBJ1-1; D is unclear. The germline gives CDR1 MGHRA, CDR2 YSYEKL. Trimming cost V 4 bases and J 4 bases, with 10 bases left between them. CDR3 length: 13 amino acids. The CDR3 loop is CASSPDSITEAFF. The CDR3 DNA follows: TGCGCCAGCAGCCCCGACTCCATCACTGAAGCTTTCTTT.